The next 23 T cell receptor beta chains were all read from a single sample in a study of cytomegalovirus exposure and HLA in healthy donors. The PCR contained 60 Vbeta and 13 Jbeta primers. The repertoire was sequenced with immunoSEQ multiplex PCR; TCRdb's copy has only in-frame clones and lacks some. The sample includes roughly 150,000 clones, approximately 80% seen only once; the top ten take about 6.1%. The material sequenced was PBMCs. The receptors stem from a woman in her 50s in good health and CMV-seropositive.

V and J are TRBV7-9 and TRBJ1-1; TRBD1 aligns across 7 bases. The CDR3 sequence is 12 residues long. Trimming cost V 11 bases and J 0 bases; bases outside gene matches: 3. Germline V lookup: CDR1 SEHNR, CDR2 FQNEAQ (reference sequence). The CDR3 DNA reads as TGTGCCGCTGACAGGGTGAACACTGAAGCTTTCTTT. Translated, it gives CAADRVNTEAFF.

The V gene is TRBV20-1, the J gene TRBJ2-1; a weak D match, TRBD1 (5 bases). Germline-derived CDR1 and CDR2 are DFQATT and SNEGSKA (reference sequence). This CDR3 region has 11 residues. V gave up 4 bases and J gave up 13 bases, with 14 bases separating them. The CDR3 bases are TGCAGTGCTATCCGACAGATTGAACAGTTCTTC. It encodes CSAIRQIEQFF.

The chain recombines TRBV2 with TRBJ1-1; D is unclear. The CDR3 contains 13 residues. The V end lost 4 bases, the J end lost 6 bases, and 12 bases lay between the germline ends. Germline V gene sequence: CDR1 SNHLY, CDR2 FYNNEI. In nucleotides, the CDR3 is TGTGCCAGCAGTGTCCGGGGTTTGTCTGAAGCTTTCTTT. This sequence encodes CASSVRGLSEAFF. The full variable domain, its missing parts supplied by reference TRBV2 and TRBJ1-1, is EPEVTQTPSHQVTQMGQEVILRCVPISNHLYFYWYRQILGQKVEFLVSFYNNEISEKSEIFDDQFSVERPDGSNFTLKIRSTKLEDSAMYFCASSVRGLSEAFFGQGTRLTVV.

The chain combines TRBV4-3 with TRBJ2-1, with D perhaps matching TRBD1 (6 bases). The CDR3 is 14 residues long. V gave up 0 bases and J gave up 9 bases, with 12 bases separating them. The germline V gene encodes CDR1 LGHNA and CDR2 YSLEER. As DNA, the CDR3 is TGCGCCAGCAGCCAAGATATAGGGGGTGGTGAGCAGTTCTTC. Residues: CASSQDIGGGEQFF.

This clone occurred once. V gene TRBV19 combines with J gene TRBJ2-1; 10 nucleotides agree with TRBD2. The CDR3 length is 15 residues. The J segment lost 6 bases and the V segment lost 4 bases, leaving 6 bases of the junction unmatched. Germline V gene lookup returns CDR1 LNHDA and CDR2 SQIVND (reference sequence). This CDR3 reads CASSRTGTSVNEQFF. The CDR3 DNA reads TGTGCCAGTAGTAGAACCGGGACTAGCGTCAATGAGCAGTTCTTC.

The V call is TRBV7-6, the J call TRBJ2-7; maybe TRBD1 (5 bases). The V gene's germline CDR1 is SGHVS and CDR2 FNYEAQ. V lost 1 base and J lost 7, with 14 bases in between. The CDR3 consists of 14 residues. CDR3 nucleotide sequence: TGTGCCAGCAGCTTAGGACAGCCCTCCGGAGAGCAGTACTTC. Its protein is CASSLGQPSGEQYF.

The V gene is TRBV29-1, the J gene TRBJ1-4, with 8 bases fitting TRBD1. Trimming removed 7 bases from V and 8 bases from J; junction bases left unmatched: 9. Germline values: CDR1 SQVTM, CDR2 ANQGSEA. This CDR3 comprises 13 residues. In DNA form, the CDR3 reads TGCAGCGCTCGGACAGGGTCGAGGGAAAAACTGTTTTTT. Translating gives CSARTGSREKLFF.

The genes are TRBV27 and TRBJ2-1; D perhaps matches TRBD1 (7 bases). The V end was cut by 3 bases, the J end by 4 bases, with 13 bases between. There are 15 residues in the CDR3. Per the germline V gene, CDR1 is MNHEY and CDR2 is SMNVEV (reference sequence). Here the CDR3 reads CASSFQGEEYNEQFF. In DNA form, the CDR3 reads TGTGCCAGCAGTTTTCAGGGGGAGGAATACAATGAGCAGTTCTTC.

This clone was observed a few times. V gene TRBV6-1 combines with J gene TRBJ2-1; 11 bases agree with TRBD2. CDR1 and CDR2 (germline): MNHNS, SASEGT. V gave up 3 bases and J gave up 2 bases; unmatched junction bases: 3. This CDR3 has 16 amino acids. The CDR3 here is CASSDIAGGAYNEQFF. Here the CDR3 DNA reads TGTGCCAGCAGTGATATAGCGGGGGGGGCCTACAATGAGCAGTTCTTC.

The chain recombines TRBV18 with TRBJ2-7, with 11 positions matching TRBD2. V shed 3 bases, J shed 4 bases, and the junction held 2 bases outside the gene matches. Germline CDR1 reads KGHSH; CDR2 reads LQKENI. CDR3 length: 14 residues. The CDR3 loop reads CASSPLAGGYEQYF. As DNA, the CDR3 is TGTGCCAGCTCACCTCTAGCGGGGGGTTACGAGCAGTACTTC.

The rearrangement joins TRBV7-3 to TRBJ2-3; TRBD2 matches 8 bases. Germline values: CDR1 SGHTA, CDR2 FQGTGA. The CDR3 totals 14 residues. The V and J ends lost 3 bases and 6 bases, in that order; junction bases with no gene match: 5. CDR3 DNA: TGTGCCAGCAGCTTCCGGGGGGGCGCGGATACGCAGTATTTT. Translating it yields CASSFRGGADTQYF.

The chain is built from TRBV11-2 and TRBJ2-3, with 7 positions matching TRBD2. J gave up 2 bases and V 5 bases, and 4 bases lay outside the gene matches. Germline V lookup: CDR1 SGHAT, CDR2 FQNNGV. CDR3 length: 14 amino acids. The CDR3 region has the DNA TGTGCCAGCAGCACGGGGGGACTCACAGATACGCAGTATTTT. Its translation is CASSTGGLTDTQYF.

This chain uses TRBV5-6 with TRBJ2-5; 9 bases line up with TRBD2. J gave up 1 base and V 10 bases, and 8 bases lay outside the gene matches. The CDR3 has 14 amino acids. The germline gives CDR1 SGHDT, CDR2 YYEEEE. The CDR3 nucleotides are TGTGCCGGCCTAACTAGCGGGCGCCAAGAGACCCAGTACTTC. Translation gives CAGLTSGRQETQYF. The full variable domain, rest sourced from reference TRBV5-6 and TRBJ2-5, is DAGVTQSPTHLIKTRGQQVTLRCSPKSGHDTVSWYQQALGQGPQFIFQYYEEEERQRGNFPDRFSGHQFPNYSSELNVNALLLGDSALYLCAGLTSGRQETQYFGPGTRLLVL.

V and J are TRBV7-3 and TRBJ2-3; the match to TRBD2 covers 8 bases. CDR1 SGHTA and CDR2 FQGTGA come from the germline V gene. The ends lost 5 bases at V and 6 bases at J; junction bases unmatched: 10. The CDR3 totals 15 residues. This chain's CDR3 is CASSASGGGRDTQYF. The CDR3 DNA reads TGTGCCAGCAGCGCGAGCGGGGGCGGCAGGGATACGCAGTATTTT.

The CDR3 nucleotides read TGTGCCAGCCTGGGACAGGGGATAGGGAACACTGAAGCTTTCTTT. Its translation: CASLGQGIGNTEAFF. This rearrangement joins TRBV19 to TRBJ1-1, with 10 positions matching TRBD1. V was clipped by 9 bases and J by 1 base; unmatched bases: 8. CDR1 is LNHDA, CDR2 SQIVND, per germline (reference sequence). The CDR3 extends over 15 amino acids.

The CDR3 DNA reads as TGTGCCAGCAGTGAAGCCAAGACAGGGGGTCCAGATACGCAGTATTTT. Amino acid sequence: CASSEAKTGGPDTQYF. The chain combines TRBV25-1 with TRBJ2-3, with 9 nucleotides matching TRBD1. From germline, CDR1 is MGHDK and CDR2 SYGVNS. V gave up 2 bases and J gave up 4 bases; unmatched junction bases: 7. The CDR3 has 16 amino acids.

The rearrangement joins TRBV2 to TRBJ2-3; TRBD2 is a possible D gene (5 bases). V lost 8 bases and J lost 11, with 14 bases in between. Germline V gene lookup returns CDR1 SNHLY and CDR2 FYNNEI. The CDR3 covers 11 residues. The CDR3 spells CASGLFAGQYF. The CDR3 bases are TGTGCCAGCGGCCTTTTTGCGGGGCAGTATTTT.

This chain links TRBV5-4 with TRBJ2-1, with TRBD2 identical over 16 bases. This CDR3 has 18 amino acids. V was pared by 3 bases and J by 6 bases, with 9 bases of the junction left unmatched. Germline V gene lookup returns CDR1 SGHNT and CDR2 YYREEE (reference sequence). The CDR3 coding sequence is TGTGCCAGCAGCTATGGGACTAGCGGGGGGGCACGGGGCAATGAGCAGTTCTTC. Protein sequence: CASSYGTSGGARGNEQFF.

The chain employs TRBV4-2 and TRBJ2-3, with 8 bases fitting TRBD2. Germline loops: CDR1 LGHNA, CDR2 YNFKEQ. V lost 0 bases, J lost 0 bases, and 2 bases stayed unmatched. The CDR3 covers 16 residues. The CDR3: CASSQDSGGSTDTQYF. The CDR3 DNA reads TGTGCCAGCAGCCAAGATTCGGGGGGGAGCACAGATACGCAGTATTTT.

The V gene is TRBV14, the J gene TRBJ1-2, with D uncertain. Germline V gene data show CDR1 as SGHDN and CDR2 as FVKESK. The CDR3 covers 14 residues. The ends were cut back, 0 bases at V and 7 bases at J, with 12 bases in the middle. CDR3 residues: CASSQEGGFGGYTF. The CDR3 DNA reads TGTGCCAGCAGCCAAGAGGGAGGGTTTGGTGGCTACACCTTC.

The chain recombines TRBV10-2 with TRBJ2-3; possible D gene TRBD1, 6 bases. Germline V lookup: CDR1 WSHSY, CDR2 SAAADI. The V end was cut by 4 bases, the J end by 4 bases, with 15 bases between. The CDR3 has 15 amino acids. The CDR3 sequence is CASSVTLTGSDTQYF. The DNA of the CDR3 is TGCGCCAGCAGTGTCACCCTTACAGGGTCAGATACGCAGTATTTT.

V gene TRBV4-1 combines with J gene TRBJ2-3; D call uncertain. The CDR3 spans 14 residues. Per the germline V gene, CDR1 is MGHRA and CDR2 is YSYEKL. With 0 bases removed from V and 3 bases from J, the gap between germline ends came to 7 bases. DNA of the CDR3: TGCGCCAGCAGCCAAGATCGGGTAACAGATACGCAGTATTTT. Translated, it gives CASSQDRVTDTQYF.

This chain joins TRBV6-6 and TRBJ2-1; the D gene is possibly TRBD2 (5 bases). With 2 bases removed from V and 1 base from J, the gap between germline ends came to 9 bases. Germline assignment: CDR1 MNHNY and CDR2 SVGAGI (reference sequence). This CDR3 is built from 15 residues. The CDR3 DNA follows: TGTGCCAGCAGTTACCGGGGTGAGTCCTACAATGAGCAGTTCTTC. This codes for CASSYRGESYNEQFF.